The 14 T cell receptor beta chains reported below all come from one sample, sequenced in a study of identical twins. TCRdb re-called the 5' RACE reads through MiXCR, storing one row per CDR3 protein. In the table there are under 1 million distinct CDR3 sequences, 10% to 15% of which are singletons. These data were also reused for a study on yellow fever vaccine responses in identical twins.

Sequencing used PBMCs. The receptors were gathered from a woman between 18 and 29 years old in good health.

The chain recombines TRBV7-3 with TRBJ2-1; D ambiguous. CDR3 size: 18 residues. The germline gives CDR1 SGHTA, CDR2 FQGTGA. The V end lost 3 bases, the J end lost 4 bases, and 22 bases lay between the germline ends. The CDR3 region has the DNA TGTGCCAGCAGCTTCGATGGGTGGGCTCAAGGGCCTTACAATGAGCAGTTCTTC. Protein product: CASSFDGWAQGPYNEQFF.

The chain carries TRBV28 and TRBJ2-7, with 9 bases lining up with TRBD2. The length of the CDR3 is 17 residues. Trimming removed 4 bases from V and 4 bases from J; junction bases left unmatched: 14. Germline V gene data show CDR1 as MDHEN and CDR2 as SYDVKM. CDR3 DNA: TGTGCCAGCAGTTACGGTAGCGGGAGATTATTGGTATACGAGCAGTACTTC. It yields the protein CASSYGSGRLLVYEQYF.

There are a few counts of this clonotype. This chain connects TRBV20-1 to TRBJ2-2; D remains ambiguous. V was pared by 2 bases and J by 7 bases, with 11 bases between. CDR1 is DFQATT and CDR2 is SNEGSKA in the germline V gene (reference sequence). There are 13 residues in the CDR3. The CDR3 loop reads CSARLGNDGELFF. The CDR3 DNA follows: TGCAGTGCTAGACTAGGGAATGACGGGGAGCTGTTTTTT.

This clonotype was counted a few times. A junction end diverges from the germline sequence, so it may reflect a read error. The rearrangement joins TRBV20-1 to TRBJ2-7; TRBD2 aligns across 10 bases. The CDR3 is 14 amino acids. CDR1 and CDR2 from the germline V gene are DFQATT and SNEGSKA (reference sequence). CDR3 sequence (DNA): TGCTGTGCTAGAGACAGCGGGAGGGCCTACGAGCAGTACTTC. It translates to CCARDSGRAYEQYF.

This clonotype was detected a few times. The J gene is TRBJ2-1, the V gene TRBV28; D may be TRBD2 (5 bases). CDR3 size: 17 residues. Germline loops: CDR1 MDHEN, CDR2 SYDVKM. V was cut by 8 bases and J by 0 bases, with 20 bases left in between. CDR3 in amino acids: CASAPTRISNSYNEQFF. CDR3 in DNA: TGTGCCAGCGCCCCTACTAGGATTTCCAACTCCTACAATGAGCAGTTCTTC.

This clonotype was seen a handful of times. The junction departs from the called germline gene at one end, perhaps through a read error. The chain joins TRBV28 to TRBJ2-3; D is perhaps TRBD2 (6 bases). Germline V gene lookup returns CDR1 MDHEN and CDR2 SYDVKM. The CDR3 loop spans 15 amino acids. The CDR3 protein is CSSSIPGESTDTQYF. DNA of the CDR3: TGTTCCAGCAGTATCCCGGGAGAAAGCACAGATACGCAGTATTTT. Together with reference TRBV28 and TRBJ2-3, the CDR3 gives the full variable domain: DVKVTQSSRYLVKRTGEKVFLECVQDMDHENMFWYRQDPGLGLRLIYFSYDVKMKEKGDIPEGYSVSREKKERFSLILESASTNQTSMYLCSSSIPGESTDTQYFGPGTRLTVL.

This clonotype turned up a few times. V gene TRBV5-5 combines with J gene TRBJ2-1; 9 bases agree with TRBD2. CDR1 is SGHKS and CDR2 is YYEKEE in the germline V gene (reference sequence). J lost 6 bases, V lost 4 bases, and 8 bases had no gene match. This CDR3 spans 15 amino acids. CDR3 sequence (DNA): TGTGCCAGCAGCCGCATAGCGGGAGTACCCAATGAGCAGTTCTTC. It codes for CASSRIAGVPNEQFF.

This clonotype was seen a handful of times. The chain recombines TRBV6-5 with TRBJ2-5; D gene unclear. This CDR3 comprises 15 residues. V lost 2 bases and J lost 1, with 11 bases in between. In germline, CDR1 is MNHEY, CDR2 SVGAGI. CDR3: CASSYGPPLQETQYF. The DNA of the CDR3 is TGTGCCAGCAGTTACGGGCCCCCCCTCCAAGAGACCCAGTACTTC.

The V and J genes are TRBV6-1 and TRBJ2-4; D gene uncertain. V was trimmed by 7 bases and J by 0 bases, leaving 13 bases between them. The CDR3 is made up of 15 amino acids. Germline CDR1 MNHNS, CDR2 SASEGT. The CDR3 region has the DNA TGTGCCAGCACAGACTCAAGACTAGCCAAAAACATTCAGTACTTC. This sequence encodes CASTDSRLAKNIQYF.

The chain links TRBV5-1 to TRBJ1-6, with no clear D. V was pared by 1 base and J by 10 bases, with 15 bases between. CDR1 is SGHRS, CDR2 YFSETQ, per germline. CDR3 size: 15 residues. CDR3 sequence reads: CASSLFIGSKSPLHF. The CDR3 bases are TGCGCCAGCAGCTTGTTCATAGGGAGCAAATCACCCCTCCACTTT.

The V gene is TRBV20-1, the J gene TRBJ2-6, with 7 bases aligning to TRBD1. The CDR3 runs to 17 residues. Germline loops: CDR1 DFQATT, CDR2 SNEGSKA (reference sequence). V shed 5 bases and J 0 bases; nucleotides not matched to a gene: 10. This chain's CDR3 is CSAPTRQGFSGANVLTF. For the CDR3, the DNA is TGCAGTGCTCCCACTCGACAGGGTTTCTCTGGGGCCAACGTCCTGACTTTC.

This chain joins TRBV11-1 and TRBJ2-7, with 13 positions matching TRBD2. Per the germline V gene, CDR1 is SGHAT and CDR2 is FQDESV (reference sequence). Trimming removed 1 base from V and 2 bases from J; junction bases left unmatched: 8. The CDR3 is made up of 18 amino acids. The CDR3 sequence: CASSLGGLAGVRPYEQYF. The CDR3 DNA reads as TGTGCCAGCAGCTTAGGTGGACTAGCGGGAGTAAGGCCCTACGAGCAGTACTTC.

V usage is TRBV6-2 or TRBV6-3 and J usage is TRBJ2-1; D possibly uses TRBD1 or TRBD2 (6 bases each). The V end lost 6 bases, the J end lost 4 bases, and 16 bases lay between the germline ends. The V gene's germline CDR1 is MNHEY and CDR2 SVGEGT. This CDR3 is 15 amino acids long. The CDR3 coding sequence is TGTGCCAGCAGAGTACCAGGGGACTCATACAATGAGCAGTTCTTC. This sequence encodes CASRVPGDSYNEQFF.

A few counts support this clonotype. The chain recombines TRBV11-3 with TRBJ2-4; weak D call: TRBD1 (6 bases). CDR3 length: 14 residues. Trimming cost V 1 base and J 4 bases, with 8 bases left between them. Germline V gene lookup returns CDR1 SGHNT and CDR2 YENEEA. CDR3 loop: CASSLGDKKNIQYF. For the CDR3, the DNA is TGTGCCAGCAGCTTAGGGGACAAAAAAAACATTCAGTACTTC.